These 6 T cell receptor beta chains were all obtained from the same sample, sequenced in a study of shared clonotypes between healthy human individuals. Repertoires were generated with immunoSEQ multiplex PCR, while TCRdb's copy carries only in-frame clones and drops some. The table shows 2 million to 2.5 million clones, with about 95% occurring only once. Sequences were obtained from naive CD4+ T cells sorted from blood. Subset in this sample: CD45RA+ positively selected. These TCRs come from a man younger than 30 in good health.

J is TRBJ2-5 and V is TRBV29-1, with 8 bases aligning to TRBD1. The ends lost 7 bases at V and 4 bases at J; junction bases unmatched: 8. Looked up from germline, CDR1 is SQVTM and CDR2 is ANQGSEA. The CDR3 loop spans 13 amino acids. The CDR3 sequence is CSGRQGILETQYF. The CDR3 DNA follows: TGCAGCGGACGACAGGGGATACTAGAGACCCAGTACTTC. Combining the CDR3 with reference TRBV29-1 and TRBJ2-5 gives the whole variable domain SAVISQKPSRDICQRGTSLTIQCQVDSQVTMMFWYRQQPGQSLTLIATANQGSEATYESGFVIDKFPISRPNLTFSTLTVSNMSPEDSSIYLCSGRQGILETQYFGPGTRLLVL.

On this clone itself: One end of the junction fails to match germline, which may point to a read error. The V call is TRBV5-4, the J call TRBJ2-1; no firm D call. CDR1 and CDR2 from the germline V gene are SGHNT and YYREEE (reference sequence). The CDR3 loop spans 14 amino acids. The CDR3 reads CASSSSSSYNEQLF. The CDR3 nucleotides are TGTGCCAGCAGCTCGAGTAGCTCCTACAATGAGCAGCTCTTC.

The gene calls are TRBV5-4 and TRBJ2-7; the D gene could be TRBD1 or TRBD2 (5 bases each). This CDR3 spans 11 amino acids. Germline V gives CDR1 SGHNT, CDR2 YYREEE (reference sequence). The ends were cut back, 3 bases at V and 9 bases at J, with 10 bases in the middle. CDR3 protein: CASSSGPLQYF. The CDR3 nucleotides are TGTGCCAGCAGCTCGGGGCCATTGCAGTACTTC. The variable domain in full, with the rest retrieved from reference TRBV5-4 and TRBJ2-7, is ETGVTQSPTHLIKTRGQQVTLRCSSQSGHNTVSWYQQALGQGPQFIFQYYREEENGRGNFPPRFSGLQFPNYSSELNVNALELDDSALYLCASSSGPLQYFGPGTRLTVT.

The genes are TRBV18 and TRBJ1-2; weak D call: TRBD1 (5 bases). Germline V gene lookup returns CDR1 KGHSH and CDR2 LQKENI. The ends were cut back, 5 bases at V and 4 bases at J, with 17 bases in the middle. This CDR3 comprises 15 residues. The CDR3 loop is CASSTDAGASYGYTF. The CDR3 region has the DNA TGTGCCAGCTCAACCGACGCTGGGGCCTCCTATGGCTACACCTTC.

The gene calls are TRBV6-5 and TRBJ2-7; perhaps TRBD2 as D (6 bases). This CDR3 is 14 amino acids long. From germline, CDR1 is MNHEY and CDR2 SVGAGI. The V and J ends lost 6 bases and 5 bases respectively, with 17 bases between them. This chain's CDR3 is CASSSSIGRNEQYF. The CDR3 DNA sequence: TGTGCCAGCAGCTCGAGCATAGGGAGGAACGAGCAGTACTTC.

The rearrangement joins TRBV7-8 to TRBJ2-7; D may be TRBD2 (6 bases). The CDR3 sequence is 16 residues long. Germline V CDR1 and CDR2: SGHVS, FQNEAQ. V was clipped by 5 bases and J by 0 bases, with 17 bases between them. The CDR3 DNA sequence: TGTGCCAGCAGCCCAAAGGCGGGACGGTCCTCCTACGAGCAGTACTTC. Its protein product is CASSPKAGRSSYEQYF.